The rows below give T cell receptor beta chains drawn from one sample of a study of hypomethylating agent response in myelodysplastic syndrome. This table comes from immunoSEQ multiplex PCR, and its TCRdb copy is limited to in-frame clones, with some not included. The table lists several thousand clones, 87% of them singletons. The sequencing used bone marrow, collected before or after starting hypomethylating agent treatment for myelodysplastic syndrome (not recorded which). These receptors all come from a human donor with myelodysplastic syndrome. CDR3s include the opening cysteine and the closing phenylalanine or tryptophan. D genes are given only for firm matches. A clone size is listed for some rows: how often the clone was seen (once, few, many), or a class if it is expanded.

.	TRBV19	14	.	TRBJ2-4	TGTGCCAGTAGTACAGACCTAGCCAAAAACATTCAGTACTTC	CASSTDLAKNIQYF
.	TRBV6-1	14	.	TRBJ2-2	TGTGCCAGCAGTGAAGCGACGGGCACCGGGGAGCTGTTTTTT	CASSEATGTGELFF
.	TRBV6-5	15	.	TRBJ1-2	TGTGCCAGCAGTTACGTGGGGGGCGCGGGCTATGGCTACACCTTC	CASSYVGGAGYGYTF
.	TRBV2	15	few	TRBJ1-5	TGTGCCAGCAGCGAAGGGGGAATTAGCAATCAGCCCCAGCATTTT	CASSEGGISNQPQHF
TRBD2	TRBV27	11	once	TRBJ2-1	TGTGCCAGCAGGCGGGGGAATGAGCAGTTCTTC	CASRRGNEQFF
.	TRBV18	17	.	TRBJ1-4	TGTGCCAGCTCACCCTCAGCGGGGGGGGCGCGCGGTGAAAAACTGTTTTTT	CASSPSAGGARGEKLFF
TRBD1	TRBV6-1	14	.	TRBJ1-2	TGTGCCAGCAGTGCCGGGACAGGGGTCTATGGCTACACCTTC	CASSAGTGVYGYTF
.	TRBV5-5	16	.	TRBJ1-5	TGTGCCAGCAGCTTGGACAGGCCAAATAGCAATCAGCCCCAGCATTTT	CASSLDRPNSNQPQHF
.	TRBV5-4	14	.	TRBJ1-2	TGTGCCAGCAGCCTTGGATCGGGGGCAAAATTGATCACCTTC	CASSLGSGAKLITF
TRBD2	TRBV27	15	once	TRBJ2-3	TGTGCCAGCAGTTTCCGAGCGGGGTTCACAGATACGCAGTATTTT	CASSFRAGFTDTQYF
.	TRBV4-3	14	.	TRBJ1-2	TGCGCCAGCAGCCAAGATTTTCAAGGGTTCGGCTACACCTTC	CASSQDFQGFGYTF
.	TRBV5-1	14	few	TRBJ1-2	TGCGCCAGCAGCTTGGACAGCTTCACCTATGGCTACACCTTC	CASSLDSFTYGYTF
.	TRBV19	14	.	TRBJ1-1	TGTGCCAGTAGTCTCGACAGGAGGAGCACTGAAGCTTTCTTT	CASSLDRRSTEAFF
.	TRBV2	13	.	TRBJ1-5	TGTGCCACCACCGGGTCCCAAAATCAGCCCCAGCATTTT	CATTGSQNQPQHF
.	TRBV9	15	.	TRBJ1-4	TGTGCCAGCAGCCCGGGGGGAACAACTAATGAAAAACTGTTTTTT	CASSPGGTTNEKLFF
TRBD1	TRBV7-2	16	.	TRBJ2-3	TGTGCCAGCAGCTTAGGCGGCAGGGGGCTTTCAGATACGCAGTATTTT	CASSLGGRGLSDTQYF
TRBD1	TRBV10-3	14	.	TRBJ2-3	TGTGCCATTAGGACAGGGCCAGGCACAGATACGCAGTATTTT	CAIRTGPGTDTQYF
.	TRBV6-5	14	.	TRBJ2-1	TGTGCCAGCAGTGACAGGTGGTCCCGGGATGAGCAGTTCTTC	CASSDRWSRDEQFF
.	TRBV10-2	15	.	TRBJ2-2	TGCGCCAGCAGTGAAGACACCAGTTACACCGGGGAGCTGTTTTTT	CASSEDTSYTGELFF
TRBD1	TRBV12-5	18	.	TRBJ1-4	TGTGCTAGTGGTTTGGCCGCCGGGACAGATGCAACTAATGAAAAACTGTTTTTT	CASGLAAGTDATNEKLFF
.	TRBV5-1	13	.	TRBJ2-5	TGCGCCAGCAGCTTGGACACCGCGGGGACCCAGTACTTC	CASSLDTAGTQYF
.	TRBV11-2	15	.	TRBJ2-7	TGTGCCAGCAGCGCCACCAGCCCGAGCTCCTACGAGCAGTACTTC	CASSATSPSSYEQYF
.	TRBV27	15	.	TRBJ1-5	TGTGCCAGCAGCACGACGGGACAAATTGTCCAGCCCCAGCATTTT	CASSTTGQIVQPQHF
.	TRBV6-5	11	.	TRBJ2-1	TGTGCCAGCAGTCGCCACAATGATCAGTTCTTC	CASSRHNDQFF
.	TRBV7-9	14	.	TRBJ2-3	TGTGCCAGCAGACAGCAAGGAAGGACAGATACGCAGTATTTT	CASRQQGRTDTQYF
.	TRBV28	15	.	TRBJ1-5	TGTGCCAGCAGTTTGTCCAAGGGTCTACGACAGCCCCAGCATTTT	CASSLSKGLRQPQHF
.	TRBV5-1	15	.	TRBJ2-7	TGCGCCAGCAGCTTGGCCCCTGGGTTAATCTACGAGCAGTACTTC	CASSLAPGLIYEQYF
.	TRBV5-1	16	once	TRBJ2-5	TGCGCCAGCAGCTCAGACCCGGGACGGACCCAAGAGACCCAGTACTTC	CASSSDPGRTQETQYF
TRBD1	TRBV6-5	15	.	TRBJ1-3	TGTGCCAGCAGTTACTCCGGGACAGGCGGAAACACCATATATTTT	CASSYSGTGGNTIYF
.	TRBV5-1	16	.	TRBJ1-1	TGCGCCAGCAGCTTGGAGGGGGGAGGTAGAGGCACTGAAGCTTTCTTT	CASSLEGGGRGTEAFF
TRBD2	TRBV4-2	18	.	TRBJ2-5	TGTGCCAGCAGCCAAGAAGCCCCGGGACTAGCAATCCAAGAGACCCAGTACTTC	CASSQEAPGLAIQETQYF
TRBD2	TRBV11-3	15	.	TRBJ2-3	TGTGCCAGCAGCTTAGGGGAGGGACGGACAGATACGCAGTATTTT	CASSLGEGRTDTQYF
.	TRBV6-1	11	.	TRBJ2-1	TGTGCCAGCAGTGAGCCCATTGAGCAGTTCTTC	CASSEPIEQFF
.	TRBV12-5	14	.	TRBJ2-6	TGTGCTAGTGGTTGGTACTCTGGGGCCAACGTCCTGACTTTC	CASGWYSGANVLTF
.	TRBV28	12	once	TRBJ1-1	TGTGCCAGCAGTATGAGTGGGACTGAAGCTTTCTTT	CASSMSGTEAFF
.	TRBV9	14	.	TRBJ2-7	TGTGCCAGCAGCTACGGGACATCAACCTACGAGCAGTACTTC	CASSYGTSTYEQYF
.	TRBV4-3	15	.	TRBJ1-6	TGCGCCAGCAGCCAAGAGTCGGGTGTTAATTCACCCCTCCACTTT	CASSQESGVNSPLHF
.	TRBV29-1	12	.	TRBJ2-4	TGCAGCGACCTACACGTAGGGAACATTCAGTACTTC	CSDLHVGNIQYF
.	TRBV11-3	14	.	TRBJ2-4	TGTGCCAGCAGCCCGGCAGGGGAACCAAACATTCAGTACTTC	CASSPAGEPNIQYF
.	TRBV11-2	13	.	TRBJ1-5	TGTGCCAGCAGCCGGGACATCAGACAGCCCCAGCATTTT	CASSRDIRQPQHF
.	TRBV6-5	13	.	TRBJ1-2	TGTGCCAGCAGTTACTCGAATGGCTATGGCTACACCTTC	CASSYSNGYGYTF
TRBD1	TRBV9	15	once	TRBJ1-2	TGTGCCAGCAGCGTCGAGGGGGCGGTAAACTATGGCTACACCTTC	CASSVEGAVNYGYTF
.	TRBV12-5	17	.	TRBJ1-3	TGTGCTAGTGGTTTGCTCAACCCTGGGGTTTCTGGAAACACCATATATTTT	CASGLLNPGVSGNTIYF
.	TRBV7-2	17	.	TRBJ1-6	TGTGCCAGCAGCTTATCTCTCCTGCCTGACGGGGGGTCACCCCTCCACTTT	CASSLSLLPDGGSPLHF
.	TRBV5-8	14	.	TRBJ2-1	TGTGCCAGCAGCCTTGACCCCTCCTACAATGAGCAGTTCTTC	CASSLDPSYNEQFF
TRBD2	TRBV29-1	15	once	TRBJ2-2	TGCAGCGTCGTGGGAGGGGCTGGAGGAGCCGGGGAGCTGTTTTTT	CSVVGGAGGAGELFF
.	TRBV9	13	.	TRBJ2-7	TGTGCCAGCAGCGTAGGGACGACCTACGAGCAGTACTTC	CASSVGTTYEQYF
TRBD2	TRBV18	19	.	TRBJ2-1	TGTGCCAGCTCACCACGACAGGGAAACCCAGGACTAGCGGGGGTTGAGCAGTTCTTC	CASSPRQGNPGLAGVEQFF
TRBD2	TRBV30	14	.	TRBJ2-5	TGTGCCGGGGCCCTAGCGGGGTTCTTTAGCACCCAGTACTTC	CAGALAGFFSTQYF
.	TRBV9	15	.	TRBJ2-3	TGTGCCAGCAGCGTAGATGGGGATCGGACAGATACGCAGTATTTT	CASSVDGDRTDTQYF
.	TRBV11-1	15	.	TRBJ2-2	TGTGCCAGCAGCTTAGGAGGGGCAGCGACCGGGGAGCTGTTTTTT	CASSLGGAATGELFF
.	TRBV6-1	11	.	TRBJ2-3	TGTGCCAGCAGGAGGGCAGATACGCAGTATTTT	CASRRADTQYF
.	TRBV9	16	.	TRBJ1-4	TGTGCCAGCAGCGTTGGGCAGGGTGCAACTAATGAAAAACTGTTTTTT	CASSVGQGATNEKLFF
.	TRBV6-5	11	.	TRBJ1-4	TGTGCCAGCGGCCTTAATGAAAAACTGTTTTTT	CASGLNEKLFF
.	TRBV7-2	12	.	TRBJ2-1	TGTGCCAGCAGCGGGGGATACAATGAGCAGTTCTTC	CASSGGYNEQFF
.	TRBV9	17	.	TRBJ2-3	TGTGCCAGCAGCGTGGGTCCTGGCGGGGCACGCACAGATACGCAGTATTTT	CASSVGPGGARTDTQYF
TRBD1	TRBV4-2	16	.	TRBJ1-4	TGTGCCAGCAGCCAAGAACAGGGGGCGGTTAATGAAAAACTGTTTTTT	CASSQEQGAVNEKLFF